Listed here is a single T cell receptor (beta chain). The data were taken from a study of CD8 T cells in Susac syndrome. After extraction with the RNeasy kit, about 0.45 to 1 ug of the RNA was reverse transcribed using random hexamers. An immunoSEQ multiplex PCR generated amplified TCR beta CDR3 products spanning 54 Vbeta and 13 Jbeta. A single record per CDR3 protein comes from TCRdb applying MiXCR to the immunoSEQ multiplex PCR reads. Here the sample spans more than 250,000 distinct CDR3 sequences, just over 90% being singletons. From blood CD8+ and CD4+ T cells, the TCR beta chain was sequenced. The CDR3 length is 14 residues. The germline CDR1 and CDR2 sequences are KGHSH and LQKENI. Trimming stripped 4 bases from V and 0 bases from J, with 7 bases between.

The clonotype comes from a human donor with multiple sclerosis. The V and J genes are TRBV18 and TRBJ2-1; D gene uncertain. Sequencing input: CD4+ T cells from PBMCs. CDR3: CASSRMSSYNEQFF. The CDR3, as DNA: TGTGCCAGCTCACGAATGAGCTCCTACAATGAGCAGTTCTTC.